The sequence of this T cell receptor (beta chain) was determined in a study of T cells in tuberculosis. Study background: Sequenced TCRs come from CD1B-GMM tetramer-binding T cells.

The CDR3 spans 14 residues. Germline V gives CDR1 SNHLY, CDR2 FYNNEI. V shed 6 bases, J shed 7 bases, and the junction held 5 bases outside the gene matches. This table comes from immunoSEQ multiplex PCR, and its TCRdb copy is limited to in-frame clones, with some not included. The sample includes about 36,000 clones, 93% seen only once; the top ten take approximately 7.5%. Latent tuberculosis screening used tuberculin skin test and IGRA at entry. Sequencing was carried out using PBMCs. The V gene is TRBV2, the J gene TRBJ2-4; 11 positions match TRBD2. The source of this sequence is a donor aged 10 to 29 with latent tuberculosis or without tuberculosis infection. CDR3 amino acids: CASSAGTSGNIQYF. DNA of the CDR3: TGTGCCAGCAGCGCCGGGACTAGCGGTAACATTCAGTACTTC.